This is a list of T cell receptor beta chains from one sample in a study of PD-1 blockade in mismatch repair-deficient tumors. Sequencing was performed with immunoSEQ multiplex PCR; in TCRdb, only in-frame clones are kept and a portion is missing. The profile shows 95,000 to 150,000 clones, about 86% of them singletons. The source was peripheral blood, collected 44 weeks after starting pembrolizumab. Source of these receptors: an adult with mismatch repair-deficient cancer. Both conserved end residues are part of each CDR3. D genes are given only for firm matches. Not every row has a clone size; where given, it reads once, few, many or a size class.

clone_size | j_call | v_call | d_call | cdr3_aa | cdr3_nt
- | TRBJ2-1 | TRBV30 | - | CAWSAESSYNEQFF | TGTGCCTGGAGTGCAGAGAGCTCCTACAATGAGCAGTTCTTC
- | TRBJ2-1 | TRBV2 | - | CASSESGPSYNEQFF | TGTGCCAGCAGTGAATCCGGCCCCTCCTACAATGAGCAGTTCTTC
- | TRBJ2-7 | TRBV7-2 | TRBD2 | CASSSPPGLAGVRRYEQYF | TGTGCCAGCAGCTCTCCGCCGGGACTAGCGGGAGTTCGGCGCTACGAGCAGTACTTC
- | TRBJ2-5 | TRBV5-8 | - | CASSVIYAETQYF | TGTGCCAGCAGCGTAATTTACGCAGAGACCCAGTACTTC
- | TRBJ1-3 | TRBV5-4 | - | CASSLNEGALGNTIYF | TGTGCCAGCAGCTTGAATGAGGGTGCCCTTGGAAACACCATATATTTT
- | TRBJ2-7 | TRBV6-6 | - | CASSYDIRYEQYF | TGTGCCAGCAGTTACGACATCCGCTACGAGCAGTACTTC
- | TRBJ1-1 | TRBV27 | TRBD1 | CASSRDREITEAFF | TGTGCCAGCAGTCGGGACAGGGAGATCACTGAAGCTTTCTTT
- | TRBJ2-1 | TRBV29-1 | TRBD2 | CSVETSGRDNEQFF | TGCAGCGTTGAAACTAGCGGGAGGGACAATGAGCAGTTCTTC
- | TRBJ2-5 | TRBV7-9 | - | CASSLARWDQETQYF | TGTGCCAGCAGCTTAGCTAGGTGGGACCAAGAGACCCAGTACTTC
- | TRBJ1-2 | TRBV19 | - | CASSGGDGEYYGYTF | TGTGCCAGTAGTGGCGGGGACGGAGAGTACTATGGCTACACCTTC
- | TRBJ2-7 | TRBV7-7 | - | CASSLMSGPSYEQYF | TGTGCTAGCAGCTTAATGTCAGGGCCCTCCTACGAGCAGTACTTC
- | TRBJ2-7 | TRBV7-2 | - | CASSVLYEQYF | TGTGCCAGCTCAGTCCTTTACGAGCAGTACTTC
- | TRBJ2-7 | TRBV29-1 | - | CSVAPRALDYEQYF | TGCAGCGTTGCCCCCAGGGCTCTGGATTACGAGCAGTACTTC
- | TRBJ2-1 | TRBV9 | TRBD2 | CASSVAGGVYNEQFF | TGTGCCAGCAGCGTAGCGGGAGGGGTTTACAATGAGCAGTTCTTC
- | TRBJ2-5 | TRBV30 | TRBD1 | CAWSVLYRGSYQETQYF | TGTGCCTGGAGTGTACTCTACAGGGGGTCGTACCAAGAGACCCAGTACTTC
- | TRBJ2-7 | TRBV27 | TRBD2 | CASSTLAGGENEQYF | TGTGCCAGCAGCACACTAGCGGGAGGGGAAAACGAGCAGTACTTC
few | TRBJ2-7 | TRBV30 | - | CAWSPGGTYEQYF | TGTGCCTGGAGCCCAGGAGGAACCTACGAGCAGTACTTC
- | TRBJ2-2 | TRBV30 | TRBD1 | CAWTSGTAITGELFF | TGTGCCTGGACGTCCGGGACAGCAATCACCGGGGAGCTGTTTTTT
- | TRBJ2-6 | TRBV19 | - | CASSESGAGANVLTF | TGTGCCAGTAGTGAATCAGGGGCTGGGGCCAACGTCCTGACTTTC
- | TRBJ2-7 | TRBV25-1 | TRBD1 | CASSSWDSEQYF | TGTGCCAGCAGCTCTTGGGACAGCGAGCAGTACTTC
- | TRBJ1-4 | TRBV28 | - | CASSLSTNSGAATNEKLFF | TGTGCCAGCAGTTTAAGTACAAATTCAGGGGCCGCAACTAATGAAAAACTGTTTTTT
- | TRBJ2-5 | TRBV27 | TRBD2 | CASSRTSGRAFGETQYF | TGTGCCAGCAGTCGGACTAGCGGGAGGGCGTTCGGAGAGACCCAGTACTTC
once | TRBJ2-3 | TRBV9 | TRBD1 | CASSVGDRGTDTQYF | TGTGCCAGCAGCGTAGGGGACAGGGGGACAGATACGCAGTATTTT
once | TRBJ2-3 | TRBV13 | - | CASSLSGRTDTQYF | TGTGCCAGCAGCTTATCCGGGAGAACCGATACGCAGTATTTT
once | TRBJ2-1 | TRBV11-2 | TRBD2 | CASSSRAGGSYNEQFF | TGTGCCAGCAGCTCCCGGGCGGGAGGCTCCTACAATGAGCAGTTCTTC
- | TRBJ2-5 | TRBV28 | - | CASSLVGPQETQYF | TGTGCCAGCAGTTTAGTGGGACCCCAAGAGACCCAGTACTTC
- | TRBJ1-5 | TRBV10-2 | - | CASSESGIKPQHF | TGCGCCAGCAGTGAGTCAGGGATTAAGCCCCAGCATTTT
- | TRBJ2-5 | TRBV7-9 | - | CASSLGVAALETQYF | TGTGCCAGCAGCTTAGGAGTTGCAGCCCTGGAGACCCAGTACTTC
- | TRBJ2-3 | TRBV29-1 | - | CSSYPVGPTASTDTQYF | TGCAGCAGCTATCCTGTCGGGCCCACTGCTAGCACAGATACGCAGTATTTT
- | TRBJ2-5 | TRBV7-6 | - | CASSLARWETQYF | TGTGCCAGCAGCTTAGCCCGCTGGGAGACCCAGTACTTC
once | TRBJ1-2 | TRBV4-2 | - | CASSQDLAGVVDGYTF | TGTGCCAGCAGCCAAGACTTGGCAGGGGTGGTGGATGGCTACACCTTC
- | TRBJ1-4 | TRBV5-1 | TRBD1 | CASSSFGTGGEKLFF | TGCGCCAGCAGCTCCTTCGGGACAGGTGGCGAAAAACTGTTTTTT
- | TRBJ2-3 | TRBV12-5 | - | CASGLGLAQGVDTQYF | TGTGCTAGTGGTTTGGGACTAGCCCAGGGGGTAGATACGCAGTATTTT
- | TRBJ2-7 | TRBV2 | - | CASSETQGLGYEQYF | TGTGCCAGCAGTGAAACACAGGGCCTCGGCTACGAGCAGTACTTC
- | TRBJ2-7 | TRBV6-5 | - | CASSSLGHNYEQYF | TGTGCCAGCAGTTCGCTGGGACATAACTACGAGCAGTACTTC
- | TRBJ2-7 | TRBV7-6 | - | CASSLASSFEQYF | TGTGCCAGCAGCTTAGCGTCGTCTTTTGAGCAGTACTTC
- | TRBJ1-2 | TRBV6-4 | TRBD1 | CASSDGTGIGYTF | TGTGCCAGCAGTGACGGGACAGGGATCGGCTACACCTTC
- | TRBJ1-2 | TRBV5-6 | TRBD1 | CASSVGQGNYGYTF | TGTGCCAGCAGCGTGGGACAGGGGAACTATGGCTACACCTTC
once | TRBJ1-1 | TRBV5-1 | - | CASSALPGEGSYTEAFF | TGCGCCAGCAGCGCTCTCCCAGGGGAGGGTTCGTACACTGAAGCTTTCTTT
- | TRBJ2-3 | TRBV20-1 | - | CSAVGNTQYF | TGCAGTGCTGTCGGGAATACGCAGTATTTT
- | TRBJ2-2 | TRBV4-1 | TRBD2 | CASSQVLAGVRGTGELFF | TGCGCCAGCAGCCAAGTTCTAGCGGGAGTTAGGGGCACCGGGGAGCTGTTTTTT